This is a list of T cell receptor beta chains from one sample in a study of OX40 agonist ivuxolimab in advanced cancers. TCRdb's copy holds only in-frame clones and misses some; the assay was immunoSEQ multiplex PCR. The sample includes some 42,000 clones, about 87% of them seen just once. The source material was CD4+ or CD8+ T cells sorted from blood, sampled in a trial of the OX40 agonist ivuxolimab. The receptors shown here come from an adult with an advanced solid tumor such as melanoma, head and neck, liver or kidney cancer. Each CDR3 is given with its conserved first and last residue. D genes are given only for firm matches. Size is omitted from some rows. Given values are once, few, many or a class for expanded clones.

CDR3nt: TGTGCCAGCAGTGGACACTACGAGCAGTACTTC; CDR3aa: CASSGHYEQYF; j_gene: TRBJ2-7; d_gene: NA; abundance: NA; v_gene: TRBV2
CDR3nt: TGTGCCAGCAGTCAGGGACAGGACGGCTACACCTTC; CDR3aa: CASSQGQDGYTF; j_gene: TRBJ1-2; d_gene: TRBD1; abundance: NA; v_gene: TRBV6-5
CDR3nt: TGTGCCAGCAGGGCTACTGTAGGCTACGAGCAGTACTTC; CDR3aa: CASRATVGYEQYF; j_gene: TRBJ2-7; d_gene: NA; abundance: NA; v_gene: TRBV28
CDR3nt: TGTGCCAGCAGCCAAGAGCGGGGACAGCAAGAGACCCAGTACTTC; CDR3aa: CASSQERGQQETQYF; j_gene: TRBJ2-5; d_gene: NA; abundance: NA; v_gene: TRBV4-2
CDR3nt: TGTGCCAGCAGCCAAGATCGTTTAGCGGGAGGGGGGGAGCAGTACTTC; CDR3aa: CASSQDRLAGGGEQYF; j_gene: TRBJ2-7; d_gene: TRBD2; abundance: once; v_gene: TRBV4-2
CDR3nt: TGCGCCAGCAGTCGACGGGACAGGGAGGACACTGAAGCTTTCTTT; CDR3aa: CASSRRDREDTEAFF; j_gene: TRBJ1-1; d_gene: TRBD1; abundance: once; v_gene: TRBV23-1
CDR3nt: TGTGCCAGCAGCCCAGACTCCCGGGGAGCTTTCTTT; CDR3aa: CASSPDSRGAFF; j_gene: TRBJ1-1; d_gene: NA; abundance: NA; v_gene: TRBV7-9
CDR3nt: TGTGCCAGCAGCGTACTGGGTAGCGGGATCGGCTCCTACAATGAGCAGTTCTTC; CDR3aa: CASSVLGSGIGSYNEQFF; j_gene: TRBJ2-1; d_gene: TRBD2; abundance: NA; v_gene: TRBV9
CDR3nt: TGTGCCTGGGAAGGGCAGGTTGCAGATACGCAGTATTTT; CDR3aa: CAWEGQVADTQYF; j_gene: TRBJ2-3; d_gene: NA; abundance: NA; v_gene: TRBV30
CDR3nt: TGTGCCAGCAGCCCGAGGACAGGGACCCATGGCTACACCTTC; CDR3aa: CASSPRTGTHGYTF; j_gene: TRBJ1-2; d_gene: TRBD1; abundance: NA; v_gene: TRBV9
CDR3nt: TGTGCCAGCAGTCGGGACAGGGGCTACGAGCAGTACTTC; CDR3aa: CASSRDRGYEQYF; j_gene: TRBJ2-7; d_gene: TRBD1; abundance: NA; v_gene: TRBV5-8
CDR3nt: TGTGCCAGCTCACCACCTGGGGGCCTACAGGGTTGGGAGCAGTACTTC; CDR3aa: CASSPPGGLQGWEQYF; j_gene: TRBJ2-7; d_gene: NA; abundance: once; v_gene: TRBV18
CDR3nt: TGCGCCAGCAGCAAAAGGCAGGGGGAGAACAATGAGCAGTTCTTC; CDR3aa: CASSKRQGENNEQFF; j_gene: TRBJ2-1; d_gene: TRBD1; abundance: once; v_gene: TRBV5-1
CDR3nt: TGTGCAAGTCGCTTAGCGAGCTACTGCGATAGCTCCTACAATGAGCAGTTCTTC; CDR3aa: CASRLASYCDSSYNEQFF; j_gene: TRBJ2-1; d_gene: NA; abundance: once; v_gene: TRBV12-2
CDR3nt: TGTGCCAGCAGTGACCCCCTACTAGCGGGAGGGCCACAGTACAATGAGCAGTTCTTC; CDR3aa: CASSDPLLAGGPQYNEQFF; j_gene: TRBJ2-1; d_gene: TRBD2; abundance: NA; v_gene: TRBV6-4